A single sample is the source of the 25 T cell receptor beta chains below, sequenced in a study of blood T cell repertoires in COVID-19. Some clones are missing from TCRdb's copy, which holds only in-frame ones; the method was immunoSEQ multiplex PCR. This table holds some 260,000 clones, around 80% found once. The sequenced sample was PBMCs or T cells enriched from blood (not recorded which). The receptors derive from a young man with acute COVID-19.

The chain links TRBV9 to TRBJ1-4; perhaps TRBD1 as D (6 bases). The CDR3 totals 15 residues. Trimming left V 0 bases short and J 1 base short, with 7 bases between. The germline V gene encodes CDR1 SGDLS and CDR2 YYNGEE. CDR3 coding DNA: TGTGCCAGCAGCGTAGGGGGGCTAACTAATGAAAAACTGTTTTTT. Translated: CASSVGGLTNEKLFF.

The chain uses TRBV3-1 (or the pseudogene TRBV3-2) and TRBJ1-1; D possibly corresponds to TRBD1 (5 bases). The V end was cut by 4 bases, the J end by 4 bases, with 10 bases between. Per the germline V gene, CDR1 is LGHDT and CDR2 is YNNKEL (reference sequence). CDR3 size: 13 residues. For the CDR3, the DNA is TGTGCCAGCAGCCCCAGGGTTAGCACTGAAGCTTTCTTT. It is translated as CASSPRVSTEAFF.

V and J are TRBV19 and TRBJ1-1; the match to TRBD1 covers 8 bases. Germline V gene data show CDR1 as LNHDA and CDR2 as SQIVND (reference sequence). V lost 6 bases to trimming and J lost 4 bases; unmatched junction nucleotides: 10. The CDR3 covers 15 residues. The chain's CDR3 is CASSATGQGGTEAFF. The CDR3 nucleotides read TGTGCCAGTAGCGCAACCGGACAGGGCGGCACTGAAGCTTTCTTT.

The rearrangement links TRBV19 to TRBJ2-2; 7 positions match TRBD1. Germline V gene data show CDR1 as LNHDA and CDR2 as SQIVND (reference sequence). The CDR3 loop spans 15 amino acids. The junction had 10 bases not matched to a gene; V was cut back by 6 bases and J by 6 bases. The CDR3 DNA reads TGTGCCAGTAGCGACAGGGCTGTCGTTCCCGGGGAGCTGTTTTTT. As protein: CASSDRAVVPGELFF.

This clone was counted a single time. The rearrangement uses TRBV3-1 (or the pseudogene TRBV3-2) and TRBJ2-4, with D possibly being TRBD1 (5 bases). V lost 1 base and J lost 0, with 13 bases in between. The germline CDR1 and CDR2 sequences are LGHDT and YNNKEL (reference sequence). This CDR3 spans 17 amino acids. The CDR3: CASSQAGPSLAKNIQYF. CDR3 in DNA: TGTGCCAGCAGCCAAGCAGGGCCCTCCCTAGCCAAAAACATTCAGTACTTC.

The V call is TRBV6-6, the J call TRBJ1-5; tentatively, D is TRBD1 (6 bases). The germline CDR1 and CDR2 sequences are MNHNY and SVGAGI (reference sequence). V lost 3 bases and J lost 1, with 13 bases in between. CDR3 size: 16 residues. In nucleotides, the CDR3 is TGTGCCAGCAGTTATGGCACACAGGGAAGCAATCAGCCCCAGCATTTT. Its translation is CASSYGTQGSNQPQHF.

The gene calls are TRBV28 and TRBJ1-5, with D perhaps TRBD1 (5 bases). The V gene's germline CDR1 is MDHEN and CDR2 SYDVKM. The CDR3 has 16 amino acids. V was clipped by 7 bases and J by 2 bases, with 18 bases between them. CDR3 sequence (DNA): TGTGCCAGCACCCCCTCGGGGAGGGGAGGCAATCAGCCCCAGCATTTT. Amino acid sequence: CASTPSGRGGNQPQHF.

The chain is built from TRBV15 and TRBJ2-4; D is perhaps TRBD1 (6 bases). The V gene's germline CDR1 is LNHNV and CDR2 YYDKDF (reference sequence). V dropped 0 bases and J dropped 6 bases, with 18 bases sitting between them. The CDR3 loop spans 17 amino acids. The CDR3 DNA reads TGTGCCACCAGCAGAGATTTTTTAGGGCAGGGGATAAACATTCAGTACTTC. Encoded protein: CATSRDFLGQGINIQYF.

This clone was observed once. The genes are TRBV5-4 and TRBJ2-7; the match to TRBD1 covers 7 bases. Trimming at V came to 0 bases and at J to 5 bases, leaving 5 bases not matched to a gene. The germline V gene has CDR1 SGHNT and CDR2 YYREEE (reference sequence). This CDR3 region has 14 residues. This CDR3 reads CASSLAGTVDEQYV. CDR3 in DNA: TGTGCCAGCAGCTTGGCCGGGACAGTCGACGAGCAGTACGTC.

The rearrangement links TRBV24-1 to TRBJ2-1; 8 positions agree with TRBD1. Germline CDR1 reads KGHDR; CDR2 reads SFDVKD. Germline trimming cut 7 bases from V and 4 bases from J; bases unmatched to any gene: 17. The CDR3 covers 18 residues. CDR3 nucleotide sequence: TGTGCCACCAGCGGACGACCCAGGGGGCAGGGGAGTTACAATGAGCAGTTCTTC. Translated, it gives CATSGRPRGQGSYNEQFF.

CDR3 residues: CASSPSQNGYTF. CDR3 nucleotides: TGTGCCAGCAGCCCGTCACAGAATGGCTACACCTTC. J is TRBJ1-2 and V is TRBV7-8, with no clear D. This CDR3 is 12 amino acids long. Germline CDR1 and CDR2: SGHVS and FQNEAQ. V lost 5 bases and J lost 6, with 10 bases in between.

The chain links TRBV7-9 to TRBJ2-5, with 15 bases lining up with TRBD2. The germline CDR1 and CDR2 sequences are SEHNR and FQNEAQ (reference sequence). V was clipped by 5 bases and J by 5 bases; unmatched bases: 3. This CDR3 spans 15 amino acids. CDR3 in amino acids: CASSPGTSGRETQYF. The CDR3 DNA reads as TGTGCCAGCAGCCCGGGGACTAGCGGGAGGGAGACCCAGTACTTC.

V and J are TRBV2 and TRBJ1-1, with 8 bases lining up with TRBD1. CDR1 is SNHLY, CDR2 FYNNEI, per germline. The CDR3 consists of 14 residues. V shed 7 bases and J 4 bases; nucleotides not matched to a gene: 8. The CDR3 sequence: CASNQGQAATEAFF. The DNA of the CDR3 is TGTGCCAGCAATCAGGGACAGGCCGCCACTGAAGCTTTCTTT.

The CDR3: CASSWNPGGTDTQYF. The CDR3 nucleotides read TGCGCCAGCAGCTGGAACCCGGGGGGCACAGATACGCAGTATTTT. The chain has TRBV5-1 and TRBJ2-3, with D possibly being TRBD2 (6 bases). CDR1 and CDR2 (germline): SGHRS, YFSETQ. The CDR3 has 15 residues. V gave up 3 bases and J gave up 1 base, with 12 bases separating them.

Of note for this clone: The junction does not match germline at one end; this may be a read error. The chain carries TRBV11-2 and TRBJ1-1, with 10 bases fitting TRBD1. This CDR3 has 16 residues. Germline V gives CDR1 SGHAT, CDR2 FQNNGV. The CDR3 DNA reads as TGTGCCAGCAGCTTAGCGGGACAGGGGCCTTTCGGGTACCGGAACTTT. Translation: CASSLAGQGPFGYRNF. Complete variable domain (other parts from reference TRBV11-2 and TRBJ1-1): EAGVAQSPRYKIIEKRQSVAFWCNPISGHATLYWYQQILGQGPKLLIQFQNNGVVDDSQLPKDRFSAERLKGVDSTLKIQPAKLEDSAVYLCASSLAGQGPFGYRNFGQGTRLTVV.

V usage is TRBV28 and J usage is TRBJ1-4; D is ambiguous. V was pared by 8 bases and J by 7 bases, with 11 bases between. There are 12 residues in the CDR3. Germline lookup yields CDR1 MDHEN and CDR2 SYDVKM. The CDR3 sequence is CASCLRGEKLFF. The DNA for the CDR3 is TGTGCCAGCTGCCTTCGGGGTGAAAAACTGTTTTTT.

The chain carries TRBV14 and TRBJ2-3, with 7 bases that match TRBD2. The CDR3 spans 16 residues. J gave up 4 bases and V 3 bases, and 10 bases lay outside the gene matches. Germline CDR1 and CDR2: SGHDN and FVKESK. CDR3 protein: CASSHSPGRGPDTQYF. The CDR3 DNA follows: TGTGCCAGCAGCCACTCACCGGGGAGGGGCCCAGATACGCAGTATTTT.

The V gene is TRBV9, the J gene TRBJ2-5; D may be TRBD2 (7 bases). Germline-derived CDR1 and CDR2 are SGDLS and YYNGEE. V lost 4 bases and J lost 4, with 17 bases in between. The CDR3 has 15 amino acids. CDR3 region: CASSPQGGAGETQYF. The CDR3 bases are TGTGCCAGCAGCCCACAAGGGGGGGCGGGAGAGACCCAGTACTTC.

The chain carries TRBV28 and TRBJ2-3; 7 positions match TRBD1. The CDR3 has 14 amino acids. Germline CDR1 MDHEN, CDR2 SYDVKM. V was clipped by 6 bases and J by 6 bases; unmatched bases: 9. In nucleotides, the CDR3 is TGTGCCAGCAGACGGACAGGCGGGTTTGATACGCAGTATTTT. Amino acid sequence: CASRRTGGFDTQYF.

This chain joins TRBV6-5 and TRBJ1-2; 10 bases are shared with TRBD1. The junction had 7 bases not matched to a gene; V was cut back by 8 bases and J by 4 bases. The CDR3 length is 14 residues. Germline V gene lookup returns CDR1 MNHEY and CDR2 SVGAGI. CDR3 amino acids: CASCPGTGAYGYTF. The DNA of the CDR3 is TGTGCCAGCTGTCCCGGGACAGGGGCCTATGGCTACACCTTC.

This clone showed up just a few times. This chain connects TRBV4-2 to TRBJ2-1; no firm D call. This CDR3 is 14 amino acids long. In germline, CDR1 is LGHNA, CDR2 YNFKEQ. V shed 1 base and J shed 8 bases, with 12 bases lying between them. CDR3 sequence: CASSQVALHHEQFF. CDR3 bases: TGTGCCAGCAGCCAAGTCGCACTACACCATGAGCAGTTCTTC.

J is TRBJ2-6 and V is TRBV14; 7 nucleotides agree with TRBD1. The V and J ends lost 4 bases and 1 base, in that order; junction bases with no gene match: 7. Germline V gives CDR1 SGHDN, CDR2 FVKESK. The CDR3 length is 17 residues. The CDR3 DNA is TGTGCCAGCAGCCGAACAGGGGAAGCTTCTGGGGCCAACGTCCTGACTTTC. It is translated as CASSRTGEASGANVLTF.

This clone was observed a single time. This chain joins TRBV2 and TRBJ2-1; TRBD2 agrees at 10 bases. In germline, CDR1 is SNHLY, CDR2 FYNNEI. This CDR3 region has 15 residues. Losses at the gene ends were 5 bases for V and 9 bases for J; bases not matched to a gene: 10. CDR3: CASSSLAGVGAEQFF. CDR3 bases: TGTGCCAGCAGTTCGCTAGCGGGAGTTGGCGCTGAGCAGTTCTTC.

CDR3: CASSQDPGGSGELFF. CDR3 in DNA: TGCGCCAGCAGCCAAGATCCAGGGGGATCCGGGGAGCTGTTTTTT. V gene TRBV4-1 combines with J gene TRBJ2-2; 7 bases line up with TRBD1. After removal of 0 bases from V and 6 bases from J, the junction contained 4 bases not matched to a gene. The CDR3 length is 15 residues. Germline V gene data show CDR1 as MGHRA and CDR2 as YSYEKL.

The chain joins TRBV19 to TRBJ1-1; D gene uncertain. The CDR3 is 14 amino acids. Germline V gene lookup returns CDR1 LNHDA and CDR2 SQIVND (reference sequence). V was cut by 3 bases and J by 4 bases, with 12 bases left in between. The DNA for the CDR3 is TGTGCCAGTAGTATCCAACCCTTGGCCACTGAAGCTTTCTTT. Translation: CASSIQPLATEAFF.